Following are 20 T cell receptor beta chains from one sample sequenced in a study of blood T cell repertoires in COVID-19. The data were produced by immunoSEQ multiplex PCR, yet TCRdb's version contains in-frame clones alone and is incomplete. The sample has 170,000 or so clones; 85% to 95% are singletons. The specimen was peripheral blood. The receptor source for this set is a man aged 50 to 59 with acute or convalescent COVID-19.

The V gene is TRBV28, the J gene TRBJ2-7; the D gene is possibly TRBD1 (6 bases). Germline V gene data show CDR1 as MDHEN and CDR2 as SYDVKM. This CDR3 comprises 17 residues. V was pared by 5 bases and J by 5 bases, with 25 bases between. The CDR3 sequence: CASSRPGQYYYRDEQYV. The CDR3 DNA reads as TGTGCCAGCAGTCGACCCGGACAGTATTATTATCGCGACGAGCAGTACGTC.

This chain connects TRBV19 to TRBJ2-5; unclear D gene. The CDR3 runs 11 residues. Germline loops: CDR1 LNHDA, CDR2 SQIVND (reference sequence). V lost 3 bases and J lost 5, with 4 bases in between. Written as DNA, the CDR3 is TGTGCCAGTAGTATCGAGGAGACCCAGTACTTC. Encoded protein: CASSIEETQYF.

The chain couples TRBV12-3 or TRBV12-4 to TRBJ2-5; TRBD1 aligns across 8 bases. V lost 5 bases and J lost 7; bases outside the gene matches: 6. The CDR3 runs to 13 residues. The CDR3, as DNA: TGTGCCAGCAGTGTAACAGGGGGAGGGACCCAGTACTTC. This sequence encodes CASSVTGGGTQYF.

V usage is TRBV9 and J usage is TRBJ1-5; TRBD1 is a possible D gene (5 bases). Germline CDR1 reads SGDLS; CDR2 reads YYNGEE. This CDR3 has 14 residues. V lost 2 bases, J lost 6 bases, and 12 bases lay in between. In nucleotides, the CDR3 is TGTGCCAGCAGCGTCGGGGGTCTACGTCAGCCCCAGCATTTT. This encodes CASSVGGLRQPQHF.

There are a few counts of this clone. The chain recombines TRBV5-1 with TRBJ2-2, with D perhaps TRBD1 (6 bases). This CDR3 is built from 16 residues. V lost 0 bases and J lost 5, with 14 bases in between. Germline V lookup: CDR1 SGHRS, CDR2 YFSETQ. CDR3 sequence (DNA): TGCGCCAGCAGCTTGGATTCTAGGGGGAGTACCGGGGAGCTGTTTTTT. This translates into CASSLDSRGSTGELFF.

This clone was counted a single time. The chain employs TRBV7-9 and TRBJ1-3; 7 nucleotides agree with TRBD1. V lost 1 base, J lost 2 bases, and 14 bases stayed unmatched. Germline V gene sequence: CDR1 SEHNR, CDR2 FQNEAQ (reference sequence). The CDR3 spans 19 residues. This CDR3 reads CASSLGTRPQDRAGNTIYF. The CDR3 nucleotides are TGTGCCAGCAGCTTAGGGACGCGACCTCAAGACAGGGCTGGAAACACCATATATTTT.

The chain employs TRBV27 and TRBJ2-7; 9 bases agree with TRBD2. With V trimmed by 5 bases and J by 0 bases, 5 bases remained unmatched. The CDR3 has 15 residues. The germline V gene encodes CDR1 MNHEY and CDR2 SMNVEV (reference sequence). CDR3 DNA: TGTGCCAGCAGTCTTACTAGCGGGTACTCCTACGAGCAGTACTTC. This codes for CASSLTSGYSYEQYF.

V is TRBV28 and J is TRBJ2-7; 7 nucleotides align to TRBD2. The CDR3 loop spans 16 amino acids. Germline trimming cut 3 bases from V and 2 bases from J; bases unmatched to any gene: 10. Germline loops: CDR1 MDHEN, CDR2 SYDVKM. The CDR3 nucleotides are TGTGCCAGCAGTTTTAGGCTAGCGGAGCTAACCTACGAGCAGTACTTC. It encodes CASSFRLAELTYEQYF.

V usage is TRBV19 and J usage is TRBJ1-5; D gene ambiguous. This CDR3 spans 15 amino acids. Germline assignment: CDR1 LNHDA and CDR2 SQIVND (reference sequence). V was clipped by 1 base and J by 0 bases, with 7 bases between them. For the CDR3, the DNA is TGTGCCAGTAGTATAGTCGGTGTTAGCAATCAGCCCCAGCATTTT. It yields the protein CASSIVGVSNQPQHF.

This chain joins TRBV5-1 and TRBJ2-2; perhaps TRBD2 as D (6 bases). Per the germline V gene, CDR1 is SGHRS and CDR2 is YFSETQ. The CDR3 totals 14 residues. Trimming pared 1 base from V and 9 bases from J, leaving 13 bases between. The CDR3 region is CASSLRTGLRELFF. As DNA, the CDR3 is TGCGCCAGCAGCTTGCGAACGGGACTCAGGGAGCTGTTTTTT.

The rearrangement joins TRBV6-1 to TRBJ2-7; TRBD1 matches at 8 bases. The CDR3 is made up of 14 amino acids. The germline CDR1 and CDR2 sequences are MNHNS and SASEGT. The V and J ends lost 2 bases and 4 bases, in that order; junction bases with no gene match: 4. CDR3 nucleotide sequence: TGTGCCAGCAGTGAACGGCAGGGGGCTTACGAGCAGTACTTC. Translated: CASSERQGAYEQYF.

The chain links TRBV7-8 to TRBJ2-1; D may be TRBD1 (5 bases). The CDR3 length is 15 residues. Trimming took off 3 bases at V and 0 bases at J, with 9 bases between the two ends. Germline V gene sequence: CDR1 SGHVS, CDR2 FQNEAQ. CDR3: CASSFPGPSYNEQFF. The DNA of the CDR3 is TGTGCCAGCAGCTTCCCAGGGCCCTCCTACAATGAGCAGTTCTTC.

This clone was seen a handful of times. The genes are TRBV4-3 and TRBJ2-1, with TRBD2 identical over 9 bases. The CDR3 loop spans 16 amino acids. The germline V gene has CDR1 LGHNA and CDR2 YSLEER. V shed 1 base, J shed 4 bases, and the junction held 5 bases outside the gene matches. In DNA, the CDR3 is TGCGCCAGCAGCCAAGGCGTGCGGGGGGGGTACAATGAGCAGTTCTTC. It is translated as CASSQGVRGGYNEQFF.

The genes are TRBV7-2 and TRBJ1-5; D is ambiguous. Trimming took off 1 base at V and 7 bases at J, with 11 bases between the two ends. Germline V lookup: CDR1 SGHTA, CDR2 FQGNSA. The CDR3 runs to 14 residues. The CDR3: CASSLGAGRQPQHF. The CDR3 bases are TGTGCCAGCAGCTTAGGGGCAGGCCGCCAGCCCCAGCATTTT.

The V and J genes are TRBV7-9 and TRBJ2-1; 10 bases match TRBD2. J gave up 5 bases and V 3 bases, and 7 bases lay outside the gene matches. The length of the CDR3 is 16 residues. Per the germline V gene, CDR1 is SEHNR and CDR2 is FQNEAQ (reference sequence). DNA for the CDR3: TGTGCCAGCAGCTTGCTAGCGGGAGTGACACACAATGAGCAGTTCTTC. Encoded protein: CASSLLAGVTHNEQFF. Full variable domain (missing parts from reference TRBV7-9 and TRBJ2-1): DTGVSQNPRHKITKRGQNVTFRCDPISEHNRLYWYRQTLGQGPEFLTYFQNEAQLEKSRLLSDRFSAERPKGSFSTLEIQRTEQGDSAMYLCASSLLAGVTHNEQFFGPGTRLTVL.

The gene calls are TRBV7-8 and TRBJ1-6; the D gene is possibly TRBD1 (5 bases). Trimming took 8 bases from V and 2 from J, leaving 10 bases between them. CDR1 and CDR2 (germline): SGHVS, FQNEAQ. The length of the CDR3 is 14 residues. In DNA form, the CDR3 reads TGTGCCAGCGGGGCGGGGACCTATAATTCACCCCTCCACTTT. Its protein product is CASGAGTYNSPLHF.

CDR3: CASSVTGATNEKLFF. CDR3 DNA: TGCGCCAGCAGCGTAACAGGGGCAACTAATGAAAAACTGTTTTTT. V is TRBV5-1 and J is TRBJ1-4, with TRBD1 identical over 7 bases. CDR3 size: 15 residues. V was pared by 4 bases and J by 0 bases, with 3 bases of the junction left unmatched. Germline assignment: CDR1 SGHRS and CDR2 YFSETQ.

This clone was seen a handful of times. The V and J genes are TRBV27 and TRBJ1-1, with a possible D match to TRBD1 (5 bases). The V end lost 6 bases, the J end lost 1 base, and 15 bases lay between the germline ends. CDR3 size: 15 residues. CDR1 and CDR2 from the germline V gene are MNHEY and SMNVEV (reference sequence). CDR3 nucleotides: TGTGCCAGCAGCCGAGGTGACAGAGGGAACACTGAAGCTTTCTTT. This codes for CASSRGDRGNTEAFF.

A single count supports this clone. CDR3 residues: CASGQSSYGYTF. The CDR3 DNA reads as TGTGCCAGCGGACAGAGTTCCTATGGCTACACCTTC. The chain links TRBV28 to TRBJ1-2; possibly TRBD1 for D (6 bases). Looked up from germline, CDR1 is MDHEN and CDR2 is SYDVKM. CDR3 length: 12 residues. V was trimmed by 8 bases and J by 4 bases, leaving 11 bases between them.

There are a few counts of this clone. This sequence joins TRBV28 and TRBJ1-6; perhaps TRBD1 as D (5 bases). The CDR3 runs 15 residues. Germline V gene lookup returns CDR1 MDHEN and CDR2 SYDVKM. With 4 bases removed from V and 7 bases from J, the gap between germline ends came to 14 bases. DNA for the CDR3: TGTGCCAGCAGTTCGTCGCAGGGAATGAATTCACCCCTCCACTTT. Translating gives CASSSSQGMNSPLHF.